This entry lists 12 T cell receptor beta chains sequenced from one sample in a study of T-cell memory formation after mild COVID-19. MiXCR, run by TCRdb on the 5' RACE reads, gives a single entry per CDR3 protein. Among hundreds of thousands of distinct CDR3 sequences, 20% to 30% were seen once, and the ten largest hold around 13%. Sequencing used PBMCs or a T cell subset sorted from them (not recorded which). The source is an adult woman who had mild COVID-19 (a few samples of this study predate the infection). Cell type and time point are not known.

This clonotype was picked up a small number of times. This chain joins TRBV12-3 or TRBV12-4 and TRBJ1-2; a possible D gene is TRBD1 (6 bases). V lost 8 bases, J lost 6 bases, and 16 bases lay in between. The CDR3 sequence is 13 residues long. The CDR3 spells CASSRRGGNGYTF. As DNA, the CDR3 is TGTGCCAGCTCCCGGCGGGGGGGCAATGGCTACACCTTC.

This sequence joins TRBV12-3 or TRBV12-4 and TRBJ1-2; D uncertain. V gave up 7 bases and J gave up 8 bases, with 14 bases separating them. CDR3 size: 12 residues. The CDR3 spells CASTDRVGGYTF. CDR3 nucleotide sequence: TGTGCCAGCACTGATAGGGTAGGAGGCTACACCTTC.

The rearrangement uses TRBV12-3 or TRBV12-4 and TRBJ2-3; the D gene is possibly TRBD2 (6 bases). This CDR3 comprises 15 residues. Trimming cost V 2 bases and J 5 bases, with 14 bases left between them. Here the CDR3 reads CASSLRTGDGDTQYF. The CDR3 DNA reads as TGTGCCAGCAGTTTAAGGACGGGAGACGGAGATACGCAGTATTTT.

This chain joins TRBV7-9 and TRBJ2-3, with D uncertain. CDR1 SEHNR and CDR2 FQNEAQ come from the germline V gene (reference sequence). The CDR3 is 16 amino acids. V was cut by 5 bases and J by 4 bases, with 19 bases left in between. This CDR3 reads CASSRNSGRGSDTQYF. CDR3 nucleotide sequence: TGTGCCAGCAGCCGAAACTCCGGACGTGGGTCAGATACGCAGTATTTT. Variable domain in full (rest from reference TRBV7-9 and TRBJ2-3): DTGVSQNPRHKITKRGQNVTFRCDPISEHNRLYWYRQTLGQGPEFLTYFQNEAQLEKSRLLSDRFSAERPKGSFSTLEIQRTEQGDSAMYLCASSRNSGRGSDTQYFGPGTRLTVL.

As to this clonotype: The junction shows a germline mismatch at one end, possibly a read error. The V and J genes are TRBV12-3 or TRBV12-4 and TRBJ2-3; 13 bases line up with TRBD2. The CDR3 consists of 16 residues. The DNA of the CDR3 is TGTGCCAGCAGTAAGGGACTAGCGGGGAACACAGATACGAAGTATTTT. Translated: CASSKGLAGNTDTKYF.

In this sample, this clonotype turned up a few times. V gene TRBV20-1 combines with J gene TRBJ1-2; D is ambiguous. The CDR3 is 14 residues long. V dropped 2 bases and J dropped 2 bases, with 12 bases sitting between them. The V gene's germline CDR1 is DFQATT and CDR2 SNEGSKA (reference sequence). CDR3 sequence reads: CSARLPVSNYGYTF. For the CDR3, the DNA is TGCAGTGCTAGACTACCGGTCTCCAACTATGGCTACACCTTC.

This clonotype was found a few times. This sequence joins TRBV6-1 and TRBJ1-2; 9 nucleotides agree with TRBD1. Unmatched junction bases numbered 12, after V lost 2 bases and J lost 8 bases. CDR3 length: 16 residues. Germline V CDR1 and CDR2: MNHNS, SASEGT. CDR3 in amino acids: CASSELLLDRGRGYTF. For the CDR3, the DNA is TGTGCCAGCAGTGAACTCCTCCTTGACAGGGGGAGAGGCTACACCTTC.

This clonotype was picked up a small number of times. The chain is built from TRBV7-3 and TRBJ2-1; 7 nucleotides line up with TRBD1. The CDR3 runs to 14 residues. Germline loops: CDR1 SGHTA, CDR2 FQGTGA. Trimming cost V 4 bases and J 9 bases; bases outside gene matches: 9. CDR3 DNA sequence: TGTGCCAGCAGCTCCGGACAGGTTCTTGGTGAGCAGTTCTTC. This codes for CASSSGQVLGEQFF.

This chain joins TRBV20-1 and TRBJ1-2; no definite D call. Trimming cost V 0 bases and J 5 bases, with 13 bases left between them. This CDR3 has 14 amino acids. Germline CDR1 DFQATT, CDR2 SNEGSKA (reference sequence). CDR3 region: CSARDSGRWYGYTF. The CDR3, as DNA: TGCAGTGCTAGAGATTCTGGCAGGTGGTATGGCTACACCTTC.

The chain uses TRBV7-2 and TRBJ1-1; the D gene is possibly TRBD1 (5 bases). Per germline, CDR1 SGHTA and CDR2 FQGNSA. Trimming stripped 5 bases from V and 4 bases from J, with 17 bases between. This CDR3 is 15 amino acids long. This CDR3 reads CASSPQQVRSTEAFF. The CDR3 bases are TGTGCCAGCAGCCCGCAACAGGTTCGAAGCACTGAAGCTTTCTTT.

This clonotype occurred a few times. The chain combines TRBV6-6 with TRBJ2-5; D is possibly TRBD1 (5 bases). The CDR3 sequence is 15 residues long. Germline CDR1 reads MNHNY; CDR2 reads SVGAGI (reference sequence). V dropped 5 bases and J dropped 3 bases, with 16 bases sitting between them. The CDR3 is CASSIAGWTKETQYF. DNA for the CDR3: TGTGCCAGCAGTATCGCAGGGTGGACCAAAGAGACCCAGTACTTC.

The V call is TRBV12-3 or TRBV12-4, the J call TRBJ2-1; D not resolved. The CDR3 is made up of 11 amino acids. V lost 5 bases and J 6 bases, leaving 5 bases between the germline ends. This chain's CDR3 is CASSVINEQFF. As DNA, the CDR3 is TGTGCCAGCAGTGTTATCAATGAGCAGTTCTTC.